This is a list of T cell receptor beta chains from one sample in a study of shared clonotypes between healthy human individuals. The assay was immunoSEQ multiplex PCR, and TCRdb's table has in-frame clones only and misses some. The sample shows a few hundred thousand clones, roughly 79% of them seen only once. The sample comprised PBMCs. The receptors shown here come from a woman aged 40 to 50 in good health. Some clones in this sample may be carry-over from other donors' samples. Both conserved end residues are part of each CDR3. A D gene is named only where the DNA matches it firmly.

>TRBV29-1|TRBD2|TRBJ2-1
CSVSLAGSYNEQFF
>TRBV6-5|NA|TRBJ1-3
CASTPQGSGNTIYF
>TRBV7-2|TRBD2|TRBJ2-5
CASSLVAGNQETQYF
>TRBV7-3|TRBD2|TRBJ2-1
CASSLTASGAEQFF
>TRBV19|TRBD1|TRBJ2-5
CASSTHRGQETQYF
>TRBV5-1|NA|TRBJ2-2
CASSRGPGELFF
>TRBV30|NA|TRBJ1-1
CAWSGQLTEAFF
>TRBV10-3|NA|TRBJ2-1
CAISAGAGSSYNEQFF
>TRBV18|NA|TRBJ1-1
CASSPPGSGGTEAFF
>TRBV18|TRBD1|TRBJ2-2
CASSFQAQGAGELFF
>TRBV28|NA|TRBJ1-2
CASTLGFRGAPSGYGYTF
>TRBV14|NA|TRBJ1-4
CASSQDGLRNEKLFF
>TRBV11-2|NA|TRBJ1-1
CASSFVQTEAFF
>TRBV5-5|NA|TRBJ1-4
CASSLGPEDNEKLFF